This is a list of T cell receptor beta chains from one sample in a study of T cells in Graves' hyperthyroidism and ophthalmopathy. TCRdb used MiXCR to reprocess the multiplex PCR reads, holding one entry per CDR3 protein. The data show around 600,000 distinct CDR3 sequences, 15% to 18% seen once. Sequenced input: blood. The receptors stem from a woman aged 30 to 39 with Graves' hyperthyroidism. The CDR3 runs from the conserved cysteine through the conserved F or W. Fields, in order: CDR3 DNA, CDR3 protein, D gene, V gene, J gene, clone size. D genes are given only for firm matches. Only part of the rows carry a size: once, few, many, or a class if the clone is expanded.

CDR3nt: TGTGCCAGCACTGAGAGTGGAAGCTCCTACAATGAGCAGTTCTTC
CDR3aa: CASTESGSSYNEQFF
d_gene: .
v_gene: TRBV2
j_gene: TRBJ2-1
abundance: many

CDR3nt: TGTGCCAGCAGCGCCACCACGCAGGGTTCATGGACGGGACGAGCAGATACGCAGTATTTT
CDR3aa: CASSATTQGSWTGRADTQYF
d_gene: .
v_gene: TRBV9
j_gene: TRBJ2-3
abundance: few

CDR3nt: TGTGCCAGCAGCTTTACAGGGGGCTTGAATGAGCAGTTCTTC
CDR3aa: CASSFTGGLNEQFF
d_gene: TRBD1
v_gene: TRBV7-9
j_gene: TRBJ2-1
abundance: few

CDR3nt: TGTGCCAGCAGTCCCCGTCGACTAGCGGCAATTGACGAGCAGTACTTC
CDR3aa: CASSPRRLAAIDEQYF
d_gene: TRBD2
v_gene: TRBV28
j_gene: TRBJ2-7
abundance: .

CDR3nt: TGTGCCAGCAGCTTAGATCGGGGTGGCGAGCAGTTCTTC
CDR3aa: CASSLDRGGEQFF
d_gene: .
v_gene: TRBV11-2
j_gene: TRBJ2-1
abundance: many

CDR3nt: TGCAGTGCTAGAGGGACTAGCGGGAGGAAGGCCGCCTACGAGCAGTACTTC
CDR3aa: CSARGTSGRKAAYEQYF
d_gene: TRBD2
v_gene: TRBV20-1
j_gene: TRBJ2-7
abundance: .

CDR3nt: TGCGCCAGCAGCCAAGGTCAGGGGTATAGCAATCAGCCCCAGCATTTT
CDR3aa: CASSQGQGYSNQPQHF
d_gene: .
v_gene: TRBV4-1
j_gene: TRBJ1-5
abundance: many

CDR3nt: TGTGCCAGCAGCCCCCCTGCTAATTCACCCCTCCACTTT
CDR3aa: CASSPPANSPLHF
d_gene: .
v_gene: TRBV7-9
j_gene: TRBJ1-6
abundance: .

CDR3nt: TGTGCCAGCAGTGAGGGGGGCGCAGGGTACACTGAAGCTTTCTTT
CDR3aa: CASSEGGAGYTEAFF
d_gene: .
v_gene: TRBV2
j_gene: TRBJ1-1
abundance: many

CDR3nt: TGTGCCAGCAGCTTAGCGTCGGGAGGGTTGAACACCGGGGAGCTGTTTTTT
CDR3aa: CASSLASGGLNTGELFF
d_gene: TRBD2
v_gene: TRBV7-8
j_gene: TRBJ2-2
abundance: many